The 24 T cell receptor beta chains presented below share a single source sample, sequenced in a study of post-analysis software for immune sequencing data. Overall study findings and caveats: Five TRBV segments were significantly more frequent in patients than in controls. TRBV5-6, TRBV5-1 and TRBV20-1 were among these segments.

TCR beta cDNA libraries had unique molecular identifiers. TCRdb processed the PCR reads anew with MiXCR; each CDR3 protein has one entry. This table holds more than 500,000 distinct CDR3 sequences, roughly 34% found once. Their target antigens are unknown. Sequencing was carried out using blood. These receptors came from a girl aged 2 to 17 with multiple sclerosis.

This clonotype was seen a few times. The chain has TRBV29-1 and TRBJ2-1, with 7 bases that match TRBD2. This CDR3 comprises 14 residues. The germline gives CDR1 SQVTM, CDR2 ANQGSEA. Trimming at V came to 4 bases and at J to 2 bases, leaving 5 bases not matched to a gene. The CDR3 sequence: CSVGPAGTYNEQFF. CDR3 DNA: TGCAGCGTTGGGCCAGCGGGAACCTACAATGAGCAGTTCTTC.

CDR3 loop: CASRSDRVGQETQYF. The CDR3 DNA follows: TGTGCCAGCAGATCAGACAGGGTGGGGCAAGAGACCCAGTACTTC. This rearrangement joins TRBV7-9 to TRBJ2-5, with TRBD1 identical over 7 bases. Germline-derived CDR1 and CDR2 are SEHNR and FQNEAQ (reference sequence). V gave up 6 bases and J gave up 2 bases; unmatched junction bases: 9. This CDR3 has 15 amino acids. Supplemented by reference TRBV7-9 and TRBJ2-5, the full variable domain reads DTGVSQNPRHKITKRGQNVTFRCDPISEHNRLYWYRQTLGQGPEFLTYFQNEAQLEKSRLLSDRFSAERPKGSFSTLEIQRTEQGDSAMYLCASRSDRVGQETQYFGPGTRLLVL.

V and J are TRBV11-2 and TRBJ2-7; possibly TRBD2 for D (5 bases). The CDR3 consists of 13 residues. Trimming pared 5 bases from V and 7 bases from J, leaving 15 bases between. CDR1 and CDR2 from the germline V gene are SGHAT and FQNNGV. Here the CDR3 DNA reads TGTGCCAGCAGCCCCCGGACTGATCAGGAGCAGTACTTC. Protein product: CASSPRTDQEQYF.

The chain recombines TRBV4-1 with TRBJ1-2; TRBD1 agrees at 7 bases. After removal of 1 base from V and 8 bases from J, the junction contained 7 bases not matched to a gene. Germline CDR1 reads MGHRA; CDR2 reads YSYEKL. The CDR3 consists of 14 residues. CDR3 bases: TGCGCCAGCAGCCAAGGAGAGGGGGCAGGCGGCTACACCTTC. Amino acid sequence: CASSQGEGAGGYTF.

This clonotype was counted between two and nine times. V and J are TRBV6-1 and TRBJ1-6; D ambiguous. The germline gives CDR1 MNHNS, CDR2 SASEGT. CDR3 length equals 16 residues. The germline V and J ends were trimmed by 4 bases and 1 base, with 11 bases remaining between them. This CDR3 reads CASSASDRSYNSPLHF. The CDR3 bases are TGTGCCAGCAGTGCCTCTGATCGGTCCTATAATTCACCCCTCCACTTT.

V usage is TRBV5-6 and J usage is TRBJ2-7; 7 nucleotides line up with TRBD1. CDR1 and CDR2 from the germline V gene are SGHDT and YYEEEE. The V segment lost 7 bases and the J segment 5 bases; nucleotides outside the gene matches: 9. This CDR3 is 13 amino acids long. For the CDR3, the DNA is TGTGCCAGCCGTGGACAGGTTCCCCACGAGCAGTACTTC. This gives the protein CASRGQVPHEQYF. Supplemented by reference TRBV5-6 and TRBJ2-7, the full variable domain reads DAGVTQSPTHLIKTRGQQVTLRCSPKSGHDTVSWYQQALGQGPQFIFQYYEEEERQRGNFPDRFSGHQFPNYSSELNVNALLLGDSALYLCASRGQVPHEQYFGPGTRLTVT.

This chain joins TRBV6-6 and TRBJ1-1; D gene unclear. CDR1 and CDR2 from the germline V gene are MNHNY and SVGAGI (reference sequence). The CDR3 loop spans 13 amino acids. V gave up 7 bases and J gave up 6 bases, with 15 bases separating them. CDR3 sequence reads: CASNSVNGAEAFF. The CDR3 DNA reads as TGTGCCAGCAACTCCGTCAACGGCGCTGAAGCTTTCTTT.

This clonotype was detected only a few times. This chain links TRBV28 with TRBJ2-1, with TRBD1 as a possible D gene (6 bases). Germline V gene sequence: CDR1 MDHEN, CDR2 SYDVKM. This CDR3 has 16 amino acids. Trimming took 4 bases from V and 2 from J, leaving 15 bases between them. The CDR3 loop is CASSSSGQPTYNEQFF. The CDR3, as DNA: TGTGCCAGCAGTTCATCAGGACAGCCGACCTACAATGAGCAGTTCTTC.

There are a few counts of this clonotype. The J gene is TRBJ1-2, the V gene TRBV29-1, with D maybe TRBD1 (6 bases). This CDR3 has 14 amino acids. The germline V gene encodes CDR1 SQVTM and CDR2 ANQGSEA. The V end lost 3 bases, the J end lost 8 bases, and 19 bases lay between the germline ends. DNA of the CDR3: TGCAGCGTTGATGAGGGGGGCCGGACGCGGGGCTACACCTTC. Protein product: CSVDEGGRTRGYTF.

There are a few counts of this clonotype. The rearrangement joins TRBV6-6 to TRBJ2-3, with TRBD2 matching over 13 bases. In germline, CDR1 is MNHNY, CDR2 SVGAGI (reference sequence). V lost 5 bases and J lost 2; bases outside the gene matches: 4. The CDR3 is 16 residues long. This CDR3 is CASSQTSGGPTDTQYF. DNA for the CDR3: TGTGCCAGCAGTCAGACTAGCGGGGGGCCCACAGATACGCAGTATTTT.

This clonotype was observed at least ten times. The chain joins TRBV7-2 to TRBJ2-3; D is possibly TRBD2 (6 bases). Germline loops: CDR1 SGHTA, CDR2 FQGNSA. The V and J ends lost 8 bases and 1 base respectively, with 16 bases between them. This CDR3 is 15 amino acids long. The CDR3 DNA reads as TGTGCCAGCCGCCGACTAGTTCAAGGCACAGATACGCAGTATTTT. This gives the protein CASRRLVQGTDTQYF. Together with reference TRBV7-2 and TRBJ2-3, the CDR3 gives the full variable domain: GAGVSQSPSNKVTEKGKDVELRCDPISGHTALYWYRQSLGQGLEFLIYFQGNSAPDKSGLPSDRFSAERTGGSVSTLTIQRTQQEDSAVYLCASRRLVQGTDTQYFGPGTRLTVL.

The chain carries TRBV7-6 and TRBJ1-1, with a tentative D call TRBD1 (6 bases). The V and J ends lost 5 bases and 3 bases respectively, with 19 bases between them. There are 16 residues in the CDR3. Germline assignment: CDR1 SGHVS and CDR2 FNYEAQ. The CDR3 bases are TGTGCCAGCAGCATTAGACCGGACAGTTTATACACTGAAGCTTTCTTT. Residues: CASSIRPDSLYTEAFF.

The rearrangement uses TRBV7-2 and TRBJ2-1; 10 bases agree with TRBD2. The assigned J gene may be wrong: the sequence end matches TRBJ2-7 better. The CDR3 extends over 18 amino acids. The germline gives CDR1 SGHTA, CDR2 FQGNSA. CDR3 region: CASSLVWGPSGGYNEQYF. The CDR3 DNA reads TGTGCCAGCAGCTTAGTATGGGGGCCTAGCGGGGGTTACAATGAGCAGTACTTC.

The rearrangement joins TRBV12-3 or TRBV12-4 to TRBJ2-5; 10 nucleotides align to TRBD2. The V segment lost 1 base and the J segment 5 bases; nucleotides outside the gene matches: 7. This CDR3 is built from 16 residues. This chain's CDR3 is CASSLELAGWWETQYF. DNA of the CDR3: TGTGCCAGCAGTTTAGAACTAGCGGGGTGGTGGGAGACCCAGTACTTC.

Regarding this clonotype: A clone one base away is much larger, so this may be a read error. J is TRBJ2-3 and V is TRBV20-1; tentatively, D is TRBD2 (6 bases). The CDR3 extends over 12 amino acids. Looked up from germline, CDR1 is DFQATT and CDR2 is SNEGSKA (reference sequence). Trimming cost V 4 bases and J 11 bases, with 16 bases left between them. The CDR3 region has the DNA TGCAGTGCTACCCCTAACGGAGCGGGGCAGTATTTT. Translation gives CSATPNGAGQYF.

This chain uses TRBV2 with TRBJ2-5; 9 nucleotides line up with TRBD2. The CDR3 runs 13 residues. V shed 7 bases and J 4 bases; nucleotides not matched to a gene: 4. Germline loops: CDR1 SNHLY, CDR2 FYNNEI. The CDR3 protein is CASTGLARETQYF. CDR3 nucleotide sequence: TGTGCCAGCACAGGACTAGCGAGAGAGACCCAGTACTTC.

This clonotype was seen only a few times. The rearrangement uses TRBV13 and TRBJ1-5, with D uncertain. CDR1 PRHDT and CDR2 FYEKMQ come from the germline V gene (reference sequence). The CDR3 contains 14 residues. V lost 2 bases to trimming and J lost 4 bases, with 9 bases between them. The CDR3 DNA is TGTGCCAGCAGCTTAAGTTTGGGGAATCAGCCCCAGCATTTT. As protein: CASSLSLGNQPQHF.

This clonotype turned up a few times. The chain couples TRBV20-1 to TRBJ2-7, with D hard to call. The V gene's germline CDR1 is DFQATT and CDR2 SNEGSKA (reference sequence). This CDR3 contains 15 residues. The V gene lost 5 bases and the J gene lost 3 bases, with 20 bases spanning the gap. Written as DNA, the CDR3 is TGCAGTGCTTTCTCCCCGGATTCACAAGGCTACGAGCAGTACTTC. Amino acid sequence: CSAFSPDSQGYEQYF.

The chain is built from TRBV18 and TRBJ2-1, with 7 bases that match TRBD2. The junction had 12 bases not matched to a gene; V was cut back by 3 bases and J by 4 bases. This CDR3 has 17 residues. Germline assignment: CDR1 KGHSH and CDR2 LQKENI. CDR3 DNA sequence: TGTGCCAGCTCACCCCCTGGGTCGAGCGGGATTTACAATGAGCAGTTCTTC. It is translated as CASSPPGSSGIYNEQFF.

Notes on this clonotype: One junction end does not reproduce the germline sequence, and a read error may be involved. The V gene is TRBV6-5, the J gene TRBJ2-7, with 8 bases identical to TRBD1. TRBJ2-5 matches the DNA end more closely, so the J call is doubtful. The V gene's germline CDR1 is MNHEY and CDR2 SVGAGI. The CDR3 is 15 amino acids. The CDR3: CANSYFGQGPETQYF. CDR3 DNA sequence: TGTGCCAACAGTTACTTCGGACAGGGCCCAGAGACCCAGTACTTC.

This clonotype was detected many times. The chain links TRBV12-3 or TRBV12-4 to TRBJ1-5, with 9 nucleotides matching TRBD1. J gave up 2 bases and V 5 bases, and 4 bases lay outside the gene matches. The CDR3 length is 15 residues. Written as DNA, the CDR3 is TGTGCCAGCAGTAGGGACAGGGACGGCAATCAGCCCCAGCATTTT. Translation: CASSRDRDGNQPQHF.

This clonotype has a handful of counts. This chain uses TRBV20-1 with TRBJ2-5; D remains ambiguous. The CDR3 extends over 13 amino acids. Looked up from germline, CDR1 is DFQATT and CDR2 is SNEGSKA (reference sequence). The germline V and J ends were trimmed by 0 bases and 3 bases, with 8 bases remaining between them. The CDR3 loop is CSARDLPKETQYF. CDR3 nucleotides: TGCAGTGCTAGAGATCTTCCTAAAGAGACCCAGTACTTC.

The genes are TRBV2 and TRBJ2-1, with D possibly matching TRBD1 (5 bases). Between the trimmed V and J ends, which lost 8 bases and 7 bases, there was a span of 12 bases. In germline, CDR1 is SNHLY, CDR2 FYNNEI. There are 12 residues in the CDR3. The CDR3 is CASLQGPNEQFF. The CDR3 DNA follows: TGTGCCAGCCTCCAGGGCCCTAATGAGCAGTTCTTC. The entire variable domain, with the rest obtained from reference TRBV2 and TRBJ2-1, is as follows: EPEVTQTPSHQVTQMGQEVILRCVPISNHLYFYWYRQILGQKVEFLVSFYNNEISEKSEIFDDQFSVERPDGSNFTLKIRSTKLEDSAMYFCASLQGPNEQFFGPGTRLTVL.

This clonotype was recorded a few times. The chain uses TRBV12-3 or TRBV12-4 and TRBJ1-4, with 7 nucleotides matching TRBD1. The CDR3 is made up of 14 amino acids. The ends lost 5 bases at V and 3 bases at J; junction bases unmatched: 3. The CDR3 DNA follows: TGTGCCAGCAGTCGGGACAGCCCTAATGAAAAACTGTTTTTT. Translation: CASSRDSPNEKLFF.